These 32 T cell receptor beta chains were sequenced from one sample in a study of OX40 agonist ivuxolimab in advanced cancers. Assay used: immunoSEQ multiplex PCR; TCRdb lists only in-frame clones, some missing. The sample holds about 150,000 clones, about nine tenths seen once. The sequencing used CD4+ or CD8+ T cells sorted from blood, collected in a trial of the OX40 agonist ivuxolimab. These receptor sequences come from an adult with an advanced solid tumor such as melanoma, head and neck, liver or kidney cancer.

The chain uses TRBV19 and TRBJ1-5, with D unresolved. Germline V CDR1 and CDR2: LNHDA, SQIVND (reference sequence). CDR3 size: 12 residues. V was shortened by 5 bases and J by 6 bases, with 8 bases between the two germline ends. The CDR3 nucleotides are TGTGCCAGTAGTGCACAAAGTCAGCCCCAGCATTTT. Its protein is CASSAQSQPQHF.

CDR3 DNA sequence: TGTGCCAGCAGCTTGCAGGCTAGCGCCAAAAACATTCAGTACTTC. This codes for CASSLQASAKNIQYF. The chain carries TRBV5-4 and TRBJ2-4, with D possibly matching TRBD2 (5 bases). In germline, CDR1 is SGHNT, CDR2 YYREEE (reference sequence). CDR3 length: 15 amino acids. Trimming removed 1 base from V and 1 base from J, with 9 bases in between.

This sequence joins TRBV19 and TRBJ2-7; D is unresolved. V lost 8 bases and J lost 2, with 13 bases in between. Germline V lookup: CDR1 LNHDA, CDR2 SQIVND (reference sequence). The CDR3 totals 13 residues. The CDR3 DNA sequence: TGTGCCAGTTCTGGGCAGAATGCCTACGAGCAGTACTTC. Amino acids: CASSGQNAYEQYF. Based on the CDR3 plus reference TRBV19 and TRBJ2-7, the full variable domain is DGGITQSPKYLFRKEGQNVTLSCEQNLNHDAMYWYRQDPGQGLRLIYYSQIVNDFQKGDIAEGYSVSREKKESFPLTVTSAQKNPTAFYLCASSGQNAYEQYFGPGTRLTVT.

The rearrangement links TRBV9 to TRBJ1-1; TRBD1 aligns across 10 bases. Germline loops: CDR1 SGDLS, CDR2 YYNGEE. The CDR3 contains 14 residues. The trim removed 0 bases at V and 5 bases at J, leaving 1 base unmatched. CDR3 bases: TGTGCCAGCAGCGTAGGGACAGGGGGAACTGAAGCTTTCTTT. Its translation is CASSVGTGGTEAFF.

This chain links TRBV27 with TRBJ2-3; D unclear. Trimming pared 2 bases from V and 6 bases from J, leaving 9 bases between. The length of the CDR3 is 13 residues. The germline V gene encodes CDR1 MNHEY and CDR2 SMNVEV (reference sequence). CDR3: CASSLAVGDTQYF. As DNA, the CDR3 is TGTGCCAGCAGTTTAGCGGTCGGGGATACGCAGTATTTT.

This clone is a singleton in its sample. The genes are TRBV30 and TRBJ1-1; 8 nucleotides match TRBD1. CDR3 length equals 13 residues. V was pared by 4 bases and J by 5 bases, with 6 bases of the junction left unmatched. The germline CDR1 and CDR2 sequences are GTSNPN and SVGIG (reference sequence). CDR3 bases: TGTGCCTGGACTGCAGGGGGCCGGACTGAAGCTTTCTTT. It specifies CAWTAGGRTEAFF.

V gene TRBV5-6 combines with J gene TRBJ1-5; D gene uncertain. In germline, CDR1 is SGHDT, CDR2 YYEEEE. V lost 0 bases, J lost 6 bases, and 7 bases lay in between. CDR3 length: 13 residues. CDR3 residues: CASSLGAGQPQHF. In nucleotides, the CDR3 is TGTGCCAGCAGCTTGGGGGCAGGTCAGCCCCAGCATTTT.

This clone was seen once. Here the CDR3 DNA reads TGTGCTAGCGGGACTAGTTGGACCGGGGAGCTGTTTTTT. This sequence encodes CASGTSWTGELFF. V usage is TRBV28 and J usage is TRBJ2-2; 8 bases agree with TRBD2. CDR1 MDHEN and CDR2 SYDVKM come from the germline V gene. This CDR3 comprises 13 residues. Full variable domain (remainder filled in from reference TRBV28 and TRBJ2-2): DVKVTQSSRYLVKRTGEKVFLECVQDMDHENMFWYRQDPGLGLRLIYFSYDVKMKEKGDIPEGYSVSREKKERFSLILESASTNQTSMYLCASGTSWTGELFFGEGSRLTVL.

This chain's CDR3 is CASSPPDTVKRLFF. The CDR3 DNA reads as TGTGCCAGCAGCCCCCCCGACACCGTGAAAAGACTGTTTTTT. V usage is TRBV28 and J usage is TRBJ1-4; D is unresolved. The CDR3 extends over 14 amino acids. Trimming left V 6 bases short and J 13 bases short, with 21 bases between. Germline values: CDR1 MDHEN, CDR2 SYDVKM. Full variable domain (remainder filled in from reference TRBV28 and TRBJ1-4): DVKVTQSSRYLVKRTGEKVFLECVQDMDHENMFWYRQDPGLGLRLIYFSYDVKMKEKGDIPEGYSVSREKKERFSLILESASTNQTSMYLCASSPPDTVKRLFFGSGTQLSVL.

This chain uses TRBV20-1 with TRBJ1-2, with D unclear. CDR3 length equals 11 residues. CDR1 is DFQATT and CDR2 is SNEGSKA in the germline V gene (reference sequence). V was cut by 7 bases and J by 0 bases, with 6 bases left in between. The CDR3: CSVITNYGYTF. In DNA, the CDR3 is TGCAGTGTTATTACTAACTATGGCTACACCTTC.

The chain links TRBV28 to TRBJ1-2; 7 bases are shared with TRBD1. This CDR3 comprises 15 residues. Germline-derived CDR1 and CDR2 are MDHEN and SYDVKM. V gave up 3 bases and J gave up 5 bases; unmatched junction bases: 9. The chain's CDR3 is CASSFPRQGWYGYTF. The CDR3 DNA sequence: TGTGCCAGCAGTTTCCCCCGACAGGGCTGGTATGGCTACACCTTC.

V gene TRBV7-3 combines with J gene TRBJ1-1; D is unclear. V dropped 2 bases and J dropped 2 bases, with 6 bases sitting between them. The CDR3 totals 13 residues. The V gene's germline CDR1 is SGHTA and CDR2 FQGTGA. This CDR3 is CASSLRTNTEAFF. The CDR3 DNA reads TGTGCCAGCAGCTTACGTACCAACACTGAAGCTTTCTTT.

The chain employs TRBV28 and TRBJ1-1, with TRBD1 as a possible D gene (5 bases). The CDR3 runs 19 residues. Trimming pared 3 bases from V and 0 bases from J, leaving 23 bases between. Germline CDR1 and CDR2: MDHEN and SYDVKM. CDR3 protein: CASSFRQGRGLAMNTEAFF. CDR3 nucleotide sequence: TGTGCCAGCAGTTTCAGGCAGGGTCGGGGCTTGGCTATGAACACTGAAGCTTTCTTT.

This clone has only one observation. The gene calls are TRBV28 and TRBJ2-7; 11 bases agree with TRBD1. The CDR3 has 14 residues. Germline assignment: CDR1 MDHEN and CDR2 SYDVKM. The V and J ends lost 8 bases and 3 bases, in that order; junction bases with no gene match: 6. CDR3 sequence: CASDDGTGGYEQYF. The CDR3 bases are TGTGCCAGCGACGATGGGACAGGGGGCTACGAGCAGTACTTC.

The chain links TRBV30 to TRBJ1-5, with a tentative D call TRBD1 (6 bases). This CDR3 is 13 amino acids long. The V end was cut by 2 bases, the J end by 1 base, with 6 bases between. Germline CDR1 reads GTSNPN; CDR2 reads SVGIG (reference sequence). CDR3 amino acids: CAWSTGSNQPQHF. CDR3 in DNA: TGTGCCTGGAGTACAGGGAGCAATCAGCCCCAGCATTTT.

The gene calls are TRBV25-1 and TRBJ2-7; tentative D call: TRBD2 (6 bases). V lost 3 bases and J 6 bases, leaving 15 bases between the germline ends. Germline lookup yields CDR1 MGHDK and CDR2 SYGVNS. The CDR3 runs 14 residues. The CDR3 sequence: CASSDPGLFREQYF. As DNA, the CDR3 is TGTGCCAGCAGTGATCCGGGACTCTTTCGCGAGCAGTACTTC.

This chain joins TRBV27 and TRBJ2-7; 9 nucleotides line up with TRBD2. Germline V CDR1 and CDR2: MNHEY, SMNVEV (reference sequence). The V gene end was trimmed by 2 bases and the J gene end by 1 base; junction bases not matched to a gene: 3. CDR3 size: 15 residues. The CDR3 protein is CASSLMAGGSYEQYF. Written as DNA, the CDR3 is TGTGCCAGCAGTTTAATGGCGGGAGGGTCCTACGAGCAGTACTTC.

CDR3 DNA: TGTGCCAGCAGCGTAGGGGGTTCTAACGTCCACGAGCAGTACTTC. This translates into CASSVGGSNVHEQYF. The rearrangement links TRBV9 to TRBJ2-7; D gene uncertain. V was cut by 0 bases and J by 5 bases, with 15 bases left in between. There are 15 residues in the CDR3. Germline CDR1 and CDR2: SGDLS and YYNGEE.

The J gene is TRBJ1-4, the V gene TRBV28, with 9 nucleotides matching TRBD1. Per germline, CDR1 MDHEN and CDR2 SYDVKM. The V segment lost 5 bases and the J segment 6 bases; nucleotides outside the gene matches: 7. The CDR3 runs 15 residues. The CDR3 sequence: CASSRTGETDEKLFF. The CDR3 DNA reads as TGTGCCAGCAGTCGGACAGGGGAGACGGATGAAAAACTGTTTTTT.

This clone was counted a few times. The chain uses TRBV6-6 and TRBJ1-2, with TRBD1 matching 10 bases. Trimming at V came to 6 bases and at J to 6 bases, leaving 13 bases not matched to a gene. Germline V lookup: CDR1 MNHNY, CDR2 SVGAGI (reference sequence). The CDR3 is 16 amino acids. The CDR3 region is CASRPNRPGTGDGYTF. CDR3 coding DNA: TGTGCCAGCAGACCCAACCGTCCCGGGACAGGGGATGGCTACACCTTC.

Turning to this clone: This CDR3 is also generated by other DNA sequences in the sample. The rearrangement joins TRBV9 to TRBJ1-5; weak D call: TRBD1 (6 bases). Per the germline V gene, CDR1 is SGDLS and CDR2 is YYNGEE. There are 15 residues in the CDR3. Trimming pared 0 bases from V and 5 bases from J, leaving 12 bases between. Here the CDR3 DNA reads TGTGCCAGCAGCGTAGGCGGGGGCATAGATCAGCCCCAGCATTTT. Its protein product is CASSVGGGIDQPQHF.

The chain uses TRBV5-1 and TRBJ1-1; tentatively, D is TRBD1 (6 bases). The V end was cut by 3 bases, the J end by 5 bases, with 14 bases between. This CDR3 comprises 14 residues. Germline V CDR1 and CDR2: SGHRS, YFSETQ. The CDR3 nucleotides are TGCGCCAGCAGCTCACGGACAGCGGGGACTGAAGCTTTCTTT. As protein: CASSSRTAGTEAFF.

The rearrangement links TRBV18 to TRBJ2-2; D gene ambiguous. The CDR3 spans 11 residues. CDR1 and CDR2 from the germline V gene are KGHSH and LQKENI. V was shortened by 1 base and J by 9 bases, with 3 bases between the two germline ends. The CDR3 protein is CASSPLRELFF. The CDR3 DNA reads as TGTGCCAGCTCACCACTCCGGGAGCTGTTTTTT.

This clone occurred a few times. The rearrangement uses TRBV6-5 and TRBJ1-5, with no clear D. Trimming took off 4 bases at V and 11 bases at J, with 18 bases between the two ends. Per germline, CDR1 MNHEY and CDR2 SVGAGI. The CDR3 has 14 residues. The CDR3: CASSSLGLKSAQHF. CDR3 in DNA: TGTGCCAGCAGTTCGCTGGGGTTGAAGAGTGCCCAGCATTTT.

This rearrangement joins TRBV11-2 to TRBJ2-7; TRBD1 is a possible D gene (6 bases). Germline CDR1 SGHAT, CDR2 FQNNGV. With 5 bases removed from V and 7 bases from J, the gap between germline ends came to 21 bases. This CDR3 comprises 15 residues. The CDR3 here is CASSPLVQGGGEQYF. CDR3 bases: TGTGCCAGCAGCCCACTAGTACAGGGTGGCGGTGAGCAGTACTTC.

This chain connects TRBV10-3 to TRBJ2-5; no clear D. This CDR3 comprises 15 residues. V gave up 8 bases and J gave up 0 bases, with 16 bases separating them. The germline V gene encodes CDR1 ENHRY and CDR2 SYGVKD. This CDR3 reads CAIGARPQYQETQYF. The CDR3 nucleotides read TGTGCCATCGGAGCGCGACCACAGTACCAAGAGACCCAGTACTTC.

V gene TRBV28 combines with J gene TRBJ1-1; D is uncertain. CDR1 and CDR2 (germline): MDHEN, SYDVKM. The CDR3 extends over 12 amino acids. V was cut by 1 base and J by 8 bases, with 8 bases left in between. CDR3 amino acids: CASSLFSREAFF. For the CDR3, the DNA is TGTGCCAGCAGTTTATTTAGCCGCGAAGCTTTCTTT. Complete variable domain (other parts from reference TRBV28 and TRBJ1-1): DVKVTQSSRYLVKRTGEKVFLECVQDMDHENMFWYRQDPGLGLRLIYFSYDVKMKEKGDIPEGYSVSREKKERFSLILESASTNQTSMYLCASSLFSREAFFGQGTRLTVV.

The V call is TRBV5-4, the J call TRBJ1-2; D not resolved. CDR1 SGHNT and CDR2 YYREEE come from the germline V gene (reference sequence). V lost 0 bases and J 1 base, leaving 7 bases between the germline ends. CDR3 length equals 14 residues. The CDR3: CASSLDSDNYGYTF. The CDR3 nucleotides read TGTGCCAGCAGCTTGGATTCAGATAACTATGGCTACACCTTC. Variable domain in full (rest from reference TRBV5-4 and TRBJ1-2): ETGVTQSPTHLIKTRGQQVTLRCSSQSGHNTVSWYQQALGQGPQFIFQYYREEENGRGNFPPRFSGLQFPNYSSELNVNALELDDSALYLCASSLDSDNYGYTFGSGTRLTVV.

The chain uses TRBV7-9 and TRBJ2-7; D perhaps matches TRBD2 (6 bases). V was trimmed by 3 bases and J by 0 bases, leaving 12 bases between them. Looked up from germline, CDR1 is SEHNR and CDR2 is FQNEAQ (reference sequence). CDR3 size: 15 residues. As DNA, the CDR3 is TGTGCCAGCAGCTTCGATAGCGGTAGCTCCTACGAGCAGTACTTC. The encoded protein is CASSFDSGSSYEQYF.

The rearrangement uses TRBV7-9 and TRBJ2-3, with 8 bases aligning to TRBD1. The CDR3 spans 14 residues. The V gene's germline CDR1 is SEHNR and CDR2 FQNEAQ (reference sequence). The trim removed 4 bases at V and 4 bases at J, leaving 4 bases unmatched. The CDR3 protein is CASSSTGEADTQYF. CDR3 bases: TGTGCCAGCAGCTCGACAGGGGAGGCAGATACGCAGTATTTT. Using reference TRBV7-9 and TRBJ2-3 for the parts outside the CDR3, the full variable domain is DTGVSQNPRHKITKRGQNVTFRCDPISEHNRLYWYRQTLGQGPEFLTYFQNEAQLEKSRLLSDRFSAERPKGSFSTLEIQRTEQGDSAMYLCASSSTGEADTQYFGPGTRLTVL.

CDR3 sequence: CASSLPGVTGELFF. The CDR3 DNA sequence: TGTGCCAGCAGCTTGCCAGGAGTCACCGGGGAGCTGTTTTTT. This chain links TRBV11-3 with TRBJ2-2; D remains unclear. This CDR3 has 14 residues. With 3 bases removed from V and 4 bases from J, the gap between germline ends came to 9 bases. Per the germline V gene, CDR1 is SGHNT and CDR2 is YENEEA.

The chain has TRBV28 and TRBJ1-5; no definite D call. V was shortened by 2 bases and J by 2 bases, with 7 bases between the two germline ends. This CDR3 has 14 amino acids. The germline CDR1 and CDR2 sequences are MDHEN and SYDVKM. CDR3 loop: CASSLRSGNQPQHF. CDR3 in DNA: TGTGCCAGCAGTTTACGTAGCGGCAATCAGCCCCAGCATTTT.